The text below deals with one TCR beta chain. The antigen remains undetermined. This table comes from immunoSEQ multiplex PCR, and its TCRdb copy is limited to in-frame clones, with some not included. The data contain over 11,000 clones, about 83% of them seen just once; the ten biggest clones take up more than 0.25%. These data originate in a study of follicular helper T cells after annual influenza vaccination. Study in general: For some subjects, blood spans the 2013-2014, 2014-2015 and 2015-2016 annual vaccinations.

The CDR3 loop spans 11 amino acids. V shed 8 bases and J shed 7 bases, with 8 bases lying between them. CDR1 is LNHDA and CDR2 is SQIVND in the germline V gene (reference sequence). Study-wide findings and caveats: Undersampling of the much larger non-cTfh compartments could not be excluded for influenza clone enrichment. Day 7 ICOS+CD38+ clones later appeared mostly in ICOS-CD38- cTfh.

Time point: 2014-2015 season, pre-vaccination. Blood volume per time point ranged from 40 to 100 mL. The sequenced sample was CXCR5- memory CD4+ T cells sorted from blood, obtained on the day of influenza vaccination. The receptor was isolated from an adult who received the influenza vaccine. The gene calls are TRBV19 and TRBJ2-2, with unresolved D. Written as DNA, the CDR3 is TGTGCCAGTCGCAACGTCGGGGAGCTGTTTTTT. Amino acid sequence: CASRNVGELFF.